These 28 T cell receptor beta chains originate from one sample sequenced in a study of blood T cell repertoires in COVID-19 (dated by TCRdb to about 2020). Library prep was done by the immunoSEQ multiplex PCR assay. The clones in this table, taken by TCRdb from immuneACCESS, are in-frame only. Not every clone is retained; where verified, under half of the shortfall comes from an unresolved V gene, and the cause of the rest is unknown. The sample includes roughly 360,000 clones, with around 89% observed a single time. The biggest ten clones account for around 0.95% of the sample. The sample was PBMCs or T cells enriched from blood (not recorded which). The receptors were gathered from a woman younger than 45 with acute COVID-19.

The genes are TRBV10-3 and TRBJ1-5, with D possibly matching TRBD1 (5 bases). The CDR3 contains 17 residues. Looked up from germline, CDR1 is ENHRY and CDR2 is SYGVKD. The V end lost 3 bases, the J end lost 0 bases, and 15 bases lay between the germline ends. The CDR3 protein is CAISDPTVLNSNQPQHF. The CDR3 DNA reads as TGTGCCATCAGTGATCCGACAGTCCTCAATAGCAATCAGCCCCAGCATTTT.

The genes are TRBV2 and TRBJ1-2; D remains unclear. The germline V and J ends were trimmed by 3 bases and 7 bases, with 3 bases remaining between them. Per the germline V gene, CDR1 is SNHLY and CDR2 is FYNNEI. CDR3 length equals 10 residues. CDR3: CASSEAGYTF. CDR3 DNA: TGTGCCAGCAGTGAGGCTGGCTACACCTTC. Looking up the rest from reference TRBV2 and TRBJ1-2 gives the full variable domain: EPEVTQTPSHQVTQMGQEVILRCVPISNHLYFYWYRQILGQKVEFLVSFYNNEISEKSEIFDDQFSVERPDGSNFTLKIRSTKLEDSAMYFCASSEAGYTFGSGTRLTVV.

CDR3 loop: CASSQSFARASGTGELFF. CDR3 sequence (DNA): TGTGCCAGCAGCCAAAGTTTCGCCAGGGCAAGTGGCACCGGGGAGCTGTTTTTT. V is TRBV3-1 (or the pseudogene TRBV3-2) and J is TRBJ2-2, with a possible D match to TRBD1 (5 bases). Germline lookup yields CDR1 LGHDT and CDR2 YNNKEL (reference sequence). The CDR3 spans 18 residues. The ends were cut back, 2 bases at V and 4 bases at J, with 20 bases in the middle.

J is TRBJ1-1 and V is TRBV2; D may be TRBD1 (6 bases). Germline lookup yields CDR1 SNHLY and CDR2 FYNNEI. V gave up 5 bases and J gave up 1 base, with 11 bases separating them. CDR3 length: 14 amino acids. DNA for the CDR3: TGTGCCAGCAGTACGCAGGGGCCGAACACTGAAGCTTTCTTT. It yields the protein CASSTQGPNTEAFF.

DNA of the CDR3: TGCGCCAGCAGCCTGGGGGGGACAGCCGGAAACATTCAGTACTTC. Translating it yields CASSLGGTAGNIQYF. V is TRBV5-1 and J is TRBJ2-4; D assignment may be TRBD1 or TRBD2 (7 bases each). The CDR3 has 15 residues. The germline V gene has CDR1 SGHRS and CDR2 YFSETQ. V shed 4 bases and J shed 6 bases, with 17 bases lying between them.

The chain joins TRBV7-2 to TRBJ1-2; 8 bases agree with TRBD1. Germline loops: CDR1 SGHTA, CDR2 FQGNSA. This CDR3 spans 16 amino acids. V lost 3 bases, J lost 0 bases, and 6 bases stayed unmatched. CDR3 amino acids: CASSFRGRGANYGYTF. The DNA of the CDR3 is TGTGCCAGCAGCTTCAGGGGGCGCGGGGCTAACTATGGCTACACCTTC.

The J gene is TRBJ1-5, the V gene TRBV19; D remains unclear. CDR3 length: 14 amino acids. V lost 6 bases and J lost 0, with 9 bases in between. CDR1 and CDR2 (germline): LNHDA, SQIVND (reference sequence). CDR3 coding DNA: TGTGCCAGTAGCCTAGAGTCTAGCAATCAGCCCCAGCATTTT. It encodes CASSLESSNQPQHF. The whole variable domain, remainder taken from reference TRBV19 and TRBJ1-5, is DGGITQSPKYLFRKEGQNVTLSCEQNLNHDAMYWYRQDPGQGLRLIYYSQIVNDFQKGDIAEGYSVSREKKESFPLTVTSAQKNPTAFYLCASSLESSNQPQHFGDGTRLSIL.

This clone was detected once. In DNA, the CDR3 is TGTGCCACCAGTAGTAGCGGGGGCACAGATACGCAGTATTTT. Encoded protein: CATSSSGGTDTQYF. The chain has TRBV24-1 and TRBJ2-3; 8 nucleotides align to TRBD2. CDR1 is KGHDR, CDR2 SFDVKD, per germline. The V gene end was trimmed by 6 bases and the J gene end by 1 base; junction bases not matched to a gene: 2. This CDR3 is 14 amino acids long.

The DNA of the CDR3 is TGTGCCAGTAGGTCCGTTGGCGGGGGCAACACAGATACGCAGTATTTT. Its translation: CASRSVGGGNTDTQYF. V gene TRBV19 combines with J gene TRBJ2-3; TRBD2 is a possible D gene (7 bases). The V end was cut by 6 bases, the J end by 2 bases, with 18 bases between. Germline V CDR1 and CDR2: LNHDA, SQIVND (reference sequence). The CDR3 has 16 residues.

J is TRBJ2-7 and V is TRBV10-2; 8 nucleotides line up with TRBD2. The CDR3 has 17 amino acids. Per germline, CDR1 WSHSY and CDR2 SAAADI. J lost 2 bases, V lost 2 bases, and 11 bases had no gene match. As DNA, the CDR3 is TGCGCCAGCAGTGAGCCTCGGGGGGGAGGTAGGCCCTACGAGCAGTACTTC. Encoded protein: CASSEPRGGGRPYEQYF.

Points on this clone: Within the sample, other DNA sequences also encode this same CDR3. The V and J genes are TRBV2 and TRBJ1-5; D is perhaps TRBD1 (5 bases). Germline assignment: CDR1 SNHLY and CDR2 FYNNEI. Between the trimmed V and J ends, which lost 4 bases and 1 base, there was a span of 8 bases. This CDR3 comprises 14 residues. CDR3 in amino acids: CASSGGGSNQPQHF. CDR3 coding DNA: TGTGCCAGCAGTGGTGGGGGGAGCAATCAGCCCCAGCATTTT.

V is TRBV7-8 and J is TRBJ2-2; maybe TRBD1 (6 bases). Germline values: CDR1 SGHVS, CDR2 FQNEAQ. The CDR3 consists of 17 residues. V dropped 2 bases and J dropped 4 bases, with 17 bases sitting between them. CDR3 sequence (DNA): TGTGCCAGCAGCTTACCCGCTACAGGGCTACCCACCGGGGAGCTGTTTTTT. Translation: CASSLPATGLPTGELFF. Complete variable domain (other parts from reference TRBV7-8 and TRBJ2-2): GAGVSQSPRYKVAKRGQDVALRCDPISGHVSLFWYQQALGQGPEFLTYFQNEAQLDKSGLPSDRFFAERPEGSVSTLKIQRTQQEDSAVYLCASSLPATGLPTGELFFGEGSRLTVL.

Remarks on this clone: The sample holds other DNA sequences that translate to the same CDR3. V gene TRBV7-9 combines with J gene TRBJ2-2; possible D gene TRBD1, 6 bases. The V and J ends lost 1 base and 4 bases respectively, with 7 bases between them. Germline V CDR1 and CDR2: SEHNR, FQNEAQ (reference sequence). This CDR3 is built from 14 residues. CDR3: CASSLDRATGELFF. In nucleotides, the CDR3 is TGTGCCAGCAGCTTAGACAGGGCCACCGGGGAGCTGTTTTTT.

The rearrangement links TRBV9 to TRBJ2-3; perhaps TRBD2 as D (5 bases). The CDR3 spans 15 residues. The germline V gene encodes CDR1 SGDLS and CDR2 YYNGEE. Trimming took 3 bases from V and 0 from J, leaving 11 bases between them. The CDR3: CASSASTTSTDTQYF. DNA of the CDR3: TGTGCCAGCAGCGCGTCGACTACTAGCACAGATACGCAGTATTTT.

The V call is TRBV7-3, the J call TRBJ1-1; D may be TRBD1 (6 bases). CDR1 is SGHTA, CDR2 FQGTGA, per germline. This CDR3 comprises 15 residues. V shed 4 bases and J shed 5 bases, with 17 bases lying between them. The chain's CDR3 is CASSSPDQGKTEAFF. For the CDR3, the DNA is TGTGCCAGCAGCTCCCCCGACCAGGGGAAAACTGAAGCTTTCTTT.

The count of this clone is one. The chain links TRBV24-1 to TRBJ2-7; 8 bases agree with TRBD1. With 4 bases clipped from V and 3 bases from J, the junction kept 10 bases outside the gene matches. This CDR3 has 16 amino acids. Germline lookup yields CDR1 KGHDR and CDR2 SFDVKD. The CDR3 loop is CATSDRSRTGIYEQYF. The CDR3, as DNA: TGTGCCACCAGTGACCGATCTAGGACAGGGATCTACGAGCAGTACTTC.

The chain joins TRBV5-1 to TRBJ2-7; D is undetermined. Looked up from germline, CDR1 is SGHRS and CDR2 is YFSETQ. The CDR3 consists of 15 residues. V shed 4 bases and J shed 2 bases, with 16 bases lying between them. The CDR3 loop reads CASSLGRALTYEQYF. The CDR3, as DNA: TGCGCCAGCAGCCTGGGTCGAGCTTTGACCTACGAGCAGTACTTC.

This clone was observed once. The chain links TRBV6-6 to TRBJ2-1, with D possibly being TRBD1 (7 bases). V dropped 5 bases and J dropped 2 bases, with 16 bases sitting between them. Germline V gene sequence: CDR1 MNHNY, CDR2 SVGAGI (reference sequence). There are 16 residues in the CDR3. CDR3 loop: CASSRPGGQTYNEQFF. In DNA form, the CDR3 reads TGTGCCAGCAGTCGCCCCGGGGGACAGACCTACAATGAGCAGTTCTTC.

This chain links TRBV7-2 with TRBJ2-1; TRBD2 aligns across 7 bases. Germline loops: CDR1 SGHTA, CDR2 FQGNSA. The CDR3 totals 15 residues. V dropped 1 base and J dropped 4; count of bases not matched to a gene: 4. The CDR3 DNA sequence: TGTGCCAGCAGCTTAGGAGGGCGGGGGTACAATGAGCAGTTCTTC. Amino acid sequence: CASSLGGRGYNEQFF.

This chain connects TRBV5-1 to TRBJ1-5; D unclear. Germline lookup yields CDR1 SGHRS and CDR2 YFSETQ. This CDR3 contains 13 residues. Trimming shortened V by 0 bases and J by 11 bases, and 12 bases separated the two germline ends. The CDR3: CASSLDGRAAQHF. CDR3 bases: TGCGCCAGCAGCTTGGACGGCCGCGCGGCCCAGCATTTT.

The chain joins TRBV12-5 to TRBJ1-1; TRBD1 agrees at 9 bases. The germline V gene has CDR1 LGHNT and CDR2 FRNRAP. This CDR3 comprises 14 residues. J lost 8 bases, V lost 5 bases, and 9 bases had no gene match. CDR3 sequence reads: CASGPVPGQGEAFF. The DNA for the CDR3 is TGTGCTAGTGGTCCCGTCCCGGGACAGGGAGAAGCTTTCTTT.

V is TRBV5-6 and J is TRBJ1-6, with D possibly TRBD1 on 6 matching bases. CDR1 and CDR2 from the germline V gene are SGHDT and YYEEEE. V lost 2 bases to trimming and J lost 6 bases, with 12 bases between them. The CDR3 totals 15 residues. The CDR3 loop is CASSLRTAPNSPLHF. CDR3 coding DNA: TGTGCCAGCAGCTTAAGGACAGCACCTAATTCACCCCTCCACTTT.

The rearrangement links TRBV6-1 to TRBJ2-2; 12 positions agree with TRBD1. CDR3 size: 19 residues. The V gene end was trimmed by 4 bases and the J gene end by 6 bases; junction bases not matched to a gene: 15. Germline assignment: CDR1 MNHNS and CDR2 SASEGT. The CDR3 protein is CASSVRDRGRFSEAGELFF. Written as DNA, the CDR3 is TGTGCCAGCAGTGTACGGGACAGGGGGCGCTTTAGCGAGGCCGGGGAGCTGTTTTTT.

This chain uses TRBV5-5 with TRBJ1-2; tentative D call: TRBD1 (6 bases). V lost 2 bases to trimming and J lost 4 bases, with 15 bases between them. The CDR3 contains 15 residues. The V gene's germline CDR1 is SGHKS and CDR2 YYEKEE (reference sequence). CDR3 coding DNA: TGTGCCAGCAGCTTAACACAGGGTACCCTCTATGGCTACACCTTC. Translated: CASSLTQGTLYGYTF.

V usage is TRBV19 and J usage is TRBJ1-2; TRBD1 matches at 8 bases. The CDR3 extends over 13 amino acids. CDR1 is LNHDA, CDR2 SQIVND, per germline (reference sequence). The V and J ends lost 5 bases and 5 bases, in that order; junction bases with no gene match: 4. This CDR3 is CASSDDRGYGYTF. DNA for the CDR3: TGTGCCAGTAGTGATGACAGGGGTTATGGCTACACCTTC.

V and J are TRBV27 and TRBJ1-1, with a weak D call TRBD1 (5 bases). This CDR3 region has 16 residues. Trimming removed 2 bases from V and 1 base from J, with 14 bases in between. CDR1 is MNHEY and CDR2 is SMNVEV in the germline V gene (reference sequence). For the CDR3, the DNA is TGTGCCAGCAGTTTACGCATCGGGCAGGGGAACACTGAAGCTTTCTTT. Translating gives CASSLRIGQGNTEAFF.

The J gene is TRBJ2-2, the V gene TRBV10-1; D is uncertain. Germline V lookup: CDR1 WNHNN, CDR2 SYGVQD (reference sequence). The CDR3 has 14 residues. V was cut by 8 bases and J by 1 base, with 11 bases left in between. CDR3 sequence (DNA): TGCGCCAGCGTTGACTCCTTGAACACCGGGGAGCTGTTTTTT. Protein product: CASVDSLNTGELFF.

This chain connects TRBV9 to TRBJ1-4; 10 nucleotides align to TRBD1. This CDR3 is built from 17 residues. Germline V gives CDR1 SGDLS, CDR2 YYNGEE. V lost 4 bases and J lost 8; bases outside the gene matches: 14. Here the CDR3 reads CASSKNDRGLYIEKLFF. The DNA of the CDR3 is TGTGCCAGCAGCAAAAACGACAGGGGGCTCTATATAGAAAAACTGTTTTTT.